Below are 32 T cell receptor beta chains sequenced from a single sample in a study of control samples from healthy donors and cancer patients. The table came from immunoSEQ multiplex PCR; TCRdb's copy has only in-frame clones and leaves some out. The table includes 85,000 to 90,000 clones, approximately 91% detected once. Specimen: PBMCs. All receptors come from a woman between 50 and 59 years old with colorectal cancer.

The CDR3 bases are TGTGCCACCAGCTCCAAAGAAGAGGATGGGGCAGATACGCAGTATTTT. Protein: CATSSKEEDGADTQYF. The chain joins TRBV15 to TRBJ2-3; no firm D call. The CDR3 sequence is 16 residues long. Germline lookup yields CDR1 LNHNV and CDR2 YYDKDF (reference sequence). V lost 5 bases and J 4 bases, leaving 19 bases between the germline ends. Looking up the rest from reference TRBV15 and TRBJ2-3 gives the full variable domain: DAMVIQNPRYQVTQFGKPVTLSCSQTLNHNVMYWYQQKSSQAPKLLFHYYDKDFNNEADTPDNFQSRRPNTSFCFLDIRSPGLGDTAMYLCATSSKEEDGADTQYFGPGTRLTVL.

V usage is TRBV28 and J usage is TRBJ1-2; perhaps TRBD1 as D (6 bases). CDR1 and CDR2 from the germline V gene are MDHEN and SYDVKM. Between the trimmed V and J ends, which lost 5 bases and 1 base, there was a span of 14 bases. This CDR3 contains 15 residues. The chain's CDR3 is CASSTPGHDNYGYTF. As DNA, the CDR3 is TGTGCCAGCAGTACCCCGGGACATGATAACTATGGCTACACCTTC.

This clone has just one count. This may be a read error: a much more frequent sequence differs by one nucleotide. The CDR3 region has the DNA TGCGCCCGCAGCTTGGGCGGGGGGGAGGGCTACACCTTC. Its translation: CARSLGGGEGYTF. The rearrangement joins TRBV5-1 to TRBJ1-2; weak D call: TRBD1 (5 bases). Germline V gene data show CDR1 as SGHRS and CDR2 as YFSETQ. This CDR3 has 13 residues.

The chain uses TRBV27 and TRBJ1-2, with D tentatively TRBD1 (5 bases). This CDR3 is built from 15 residues. Trimming took 6 bases from V and 5 from J, leaving 19 bases between them. Per the germline V gene, CDR1 is MNHEY and CDR2 is SMNVEV (reference sequence). The CDR3 sequence is CASSKAGSGGYGYTF. CDR3 bases: TGTGCCAGCAGCAAAGCAGGGTCGGGCGGGTATGGCTACACCTTC.

Here the CDR3 DNA reads TGTGCCACCTCGGCAGGGCTGAACACTGAAGCTTTCTTT. Its protein product is CATSAGLNTEAFF. V is TRBV6-1 and J is TRBJ1-1; maybe TRBD1 (5 bases). The germline CDR1 and CDR2 sequences are MNHNS and SASEGT. The V end lost 10 bases, the J end lost 0 bases, and 12 bases lay between the germline ends. This CDR3 contains 13 residues.

This chain joins TRBV6-1 and TRBJ2-1; 9 nucleotides agree with TRBD1. Trimming cost V 2 bases and J 7 bases; bases outside gene matches: 6. The germline V gene encodes CDR1 MNHNS and CDR2 SASEGT. The CDR3 consists of 15 residues. In nucleotides, the CDR3 is TGTGCCAGCAGTGAACGGGACAGGGATCTTAATGAGCAGTTCTTC. Its translation: CASSERDRDLNEQFF.

The chain couples TRBV19 to TRBJ2-4; 9 positions agree with TRBD2. Germline V lookup: CDR1 LNHDA, CDR2 SQIVND (reference sequence). The CDR3 has 14 residues. The trim removed 7 bases at V and 7 bases at J, leaving 8 bases unmatched. The DNA of the CDR3 is TGTGCCAGTAACATGCGGGGGGGTCGGAACATTCAGTACTTC. It is translated as CASNMRGGRNIQYF.

The chain uses TRBV28 and TRBJ1-6; tentative D call: TRBD1 (5 bases). CDR1 and CDR2 (germline): MDHEN, SYDVKM. The CDR3 runs to 15 residues. V was shortened by 7 bases and J by 4 bases, with 14 bases between the two germline ends. The CDR3 is CASTLSGRYNSPLHF. For the CDR3, the DNA is TGTGCCAGCACCCTATCGGGACGGTATAATTCACCCCTCCACTTT.

The chain employs TRBV4-3 and TRBJ2-3; no firm D call. Trimming took 5 bases from V and 2 from J, leaving 17 bases between them. From germline, CDR1 is LGHNA and CDR2 YSLEER. The CDR3 consists of 16 residues. In DNA, the CDR3 is TGCGCCAGCAGCTCCCAACCCACATCCCACACAGATACGCAGTATTTT. This encodes CASSSQPTSHTDTQYF.

J is TRBJ1-3 and V is TRBV6-5; TRBD1 might be the D (5 bases). Germline CDR1 reads MNHEY; CDR2 reads SVGAGI. V lost 4 bases and J lost 4, with 14 bases in between. This CDR3 has 15 residues. Here the CDR3 DNA reads TGTGCCAGCAGTTCCCCGGGACGGTTAGGAAACACCATATATTTT. Its translation is CASSSPGRLGNTIYF.

The chain couples TRBV7-8 to TRBJ1-3; D might be TRBD1 (6 bases). There are 19 residues in the CDR3. Per germline, CDR1 SGHVS and CDR2 FQNEAQ. V lost 1 base to trimming and J lost 4 bases, with 23 bases between them. CDR3 sequence reads: CASSLVKNDNRVGGNTIYF. The CDR3 nucleotides are TGTGCCAGCAGCTTAGTTAAAAACGATAACAGGGTCGGAGGAAACACCATATATTTT. Full variable domain (outside the CDR3, taken from reference TRBV7-8 and TRBJ1-3): GAGVSQSPRYKVAKRGQDVALRCDPISGHVSLFWYQQALGQGPEFLTYFQNEAQLDKSGLPSDRFFAERPEGSVSTLKIQRTQQEDSAVYLCASSLVKNDNRVGGNTIYFGEGSWLTVV.

This chain links TRBV28 with TRBJ2-3, with 11 bases lining up with TRBD2. CDR3 length: 16 amino acids. V lost 2 bases and J lost 2; bases outside the gene matches: 3. Germline CDR1 is MDHEN and CDR2 is SYDVKM. The CDR3 here is CASSLVAGGITDTQYF. In DNA form, the CDR3 reads TGTGCCAGCAGTTTAGTAGCGGGGGGGATCACAGATACGCAGTATTTT.

The chain recombines TRBV18 with TRBJ1-2; D is undetermined. The germline V and J ends were trimmed by 0 bases and 5 bases, with 7 bases remaining between them. CDR1 is KGHSH, CDR2 LQKENI, per germline. This CDR3 contains 13 residues. As DNA, the CDR3 is TGTGCCAGCTCACCACCGGGAGAGTATGGCTACACCTTC. This gives the protein CASSPPGEYGYTF.

The rearrangement joins TRBV28 to TRBJ2-5, with D maybe TRBD1 (7 bases). With 2 bases removed from V and 5 bases from J, the gap between germline ends came to 21 bases. Per germline, CDR1 MDHEN and CDR2 SYDVKM. This CDR3 has 17 residues. The CDR3 DNA follows: TGTGCCAGCAGTTTAAGTGGGGGGTACAGGGGTGAGGAGACCCAGTACTTC. Translated: CASSLSGGYRGEETQYF. The variable domain in full, with the rest retrieved from reference TRBV28 and TRBJ2-5, is DVKVTQSSRYLVKRTGEKVFLECVQDMDHENMFWYRQDPGLGLRLIYFSYDVKMKEKGDIPEGYSVSREKKERFSLILESASTNQTSMYLCASSLSGGYRGEETQYFGPGTRLLVL.

This chain uses TRBV10-3 with TRBJ2-2; 9 positions agree with TRBD2. Germline loops: CDR1 ENHRY, CDR2 SYGVKD. V trimming: 2 bases; J trimming: 4 bases; junction bases outside the gene matches: 8. This CDR3 contains 17 residues. The CDR3 DNA reads TGTGCCATCAGTGAGAGGGGAGGACTAGCGACCACCGGGGAGCTGTTTTTT. Residues: CAISERGGLATTGELFF.

The V gene is TRBV3-1 (or the pseudogene TRBV3-2), the J gene TRBJ1-5; D is ambiguous. V lost 4 bases and J 7 bases, leaving 17 bases between the germline ends. The CDR3 contains 15 residues. Germline CDR1 and CDR2: LGHDT and YNNKEL (reference sequence). The CDR3 loop is CASSLPGPTLQPQHF. DNA for the CDR3: TGTGCCAGCAGCCTGCCGGGCCCGACTCTCCAGCCCCAGCATTTT.

V gene TRBV12-5 combines with J gene TRBJ2-3; D possibly corresponds to TRBD2 (6 bases). CDR3 length: 14 residues. The germline V gene has CDR1 LGHNT and CDR2 FRNRAP. Deletions cut 7 bases from V and 2 bases from J, with 13 bases between. The CDR3 spells CASARWDFTDTQYF. CDR3 in DNA: TGTGCTAGTGCCCGGTGGGACTTCACAGATACGCAGTATTTT. The entire variable domain, with the rest obtained from reference TRBV12-5 and TRBJ2-3, is as follows: DARVTQTPRHKVTEMGQEVTMRCQPILGHNTVFWYRQTMMQGLELLAYFRNRAPLDDSGMPKDRFSAEMPDATLATLKIQPSEPRDSAVYFCASARWDFTDTQYFGPGTRLTVL.

The V and J genes are TRBV10-3 and TRBJ2-5, with D perhaps TRBD2 (6 bases). CDR3 length: 13 residues. V was pared by 8 bases and J by 2 bases, with 12 bases between. Germline lookup yields CDR1 ENHRY and CDR2 SYGVKD. CDR3 sequence reads: CAIGQAGQETQYF. The CDR3 coding sequence is TGTGCCATCGGTCAGGCGGGGCAAGAGACCCAGTACTTC.

The CDR3 is CASSRSDLAVSYNEQFF. The CDR3, as DNA: TGTGCCAGCAGTCGCTCCGACCTAGCGGTCTCCTACAATGAGCAGTTCTTC. This rearrangement joins TRBV6-6 to TRBJ2-1; 7 bases are shared with TRBD2. Germline V CDR1 and CDR2: MNHNY, SVGAGI (reference sequence). V dropped 5 bases and J dropped 0; count of bases not matched to a gene: 10. The CDR3 has 17 residues.

The chain couples TRBV3-1 (or the pseudogene TRBV3-2) to TRBJ2-5; the D gene is possibly TRBD1 (6 bases). This CDR3 has 14 residues. The V end lost 2 bases, the J end lost 5 bases, and 12 bases lay between the germline ends. Germline loops: CDR1 LGHDT, CDR2 YNNKEL (reference sequence). Here the CDR3 reads CASSQWQGRETQYF. CDR3 nucleotides: TGTGCCAGCAGCCAATGGCAGGGGCGGGAGACCCAGTACTTC.

This rearrangement joins TRBV6-1 to TRBJ1-5; D unclear. V shed 2 bases and J shed 0 bases, with 8 bases lying between them. From germline, CDR1 is MNHNS and CDR2 SASEGT. The CDR3 spans 15 residues. As DNA, the CDR3 is TGTGCCAGCAGTGAACGGGGAACTAGCAATCAGCCCCAGCATTTT. Translation: CASSERGTSNQPQHF.

The chain uses TRBV19 and TRBJ1-1; D uncertain. Trimming took off 5 bases at V and 0 bases at J, with 13 bases between the two ends. CDR1 is LNHDA, CDR2 SQIVND, per germline (reference sequence). This CDR3 contains 15 residues. CDR3: CASSPLSTMNTEAFF. The CDR3 DNA follows: TGTGCCAGTAGTCCCCTGAGCACCATGAACACTGAAGCTTTCTTT.

This clone was counted a few times. This sequence joins TRBV19 and TRBJ1-4; D ambiguous. Germline V lookup: CDR1 LNHDA, CDR2 SQIVND (reference sequence). V lost 3 bases to trimming and J lost 8 bases, with 16 bases between them. The CDR3 spans 15 residues. The DNA for the CDR3 is TGTGCCAGTAGTATGTCGTGGATGGGGTCGGAAAAACTGTTTTTT. It yields the protein CASSMSWMGSEKLFF.

This chain joins TRBV2 and TRBJ2-1; 8 nucleotides align to TRBD1. V shed 8 bases, J shed 1 base, and the junction held 4 bases outside the gene matches. Per germline, CDR1 SNHLY and CDR2 FYNNEI. The CDR3 loop spans 14 amino acids. CDR3 sequence (DNA): TGTGCCAGCTCGGACAGGGAGTCCTACAATGAGCAGTTCTTC. Amino acid sequence: CASSDRESYNEQFF.

This chain joins TRBV4-3 and TRBJ1-2; D is unclear. V was pared by 0 bases and J by 4 bases, with 9 bases between. CDR1 is LGHNA and CDR2 is YSLEER in the germline V gene. The CDR3 has 14 amino acids. CDR3 protein: CASSQEIVTYGYTF. CDR3 in DNA: TGCGCCAGCAGCCAAGAGATCGTAACCTATGGCTACACCTTC.

The V and J genes are TRBV9 and TRBJ2-2, with unresolved D. Trimming took off 6 bases at V and 2 bases at J, with 11 bases between the two ends. Germline V lookup: CDR1 SGDLS, CDR2 YYNGEE. The CDR3 loop spans 14 amino acids. The CDR3, as DNA: TGTGCCAGCAAGGCACGCGATAACACCGGGGAGCTGTTTTTT. It specifies CASKARDNTGELFF.

J is TRBJ2-3 and V is TRBV5-1; weak D call: TRBD2 (5 bases). This CDR3 spans 17 amino acids. CDR1 and CDR2 from the germline V gene are SGHRS and YFSETQ. V gave up 0 bases and J gave up 0 bases, with 14 bases separating them. CDR3 DNA: TGCGCCAGCAGCTTGGCTGGGTCGCGGGTGAGCACAGATACGCAGTATTTT. This translates into CASSLAGSRVSTDTQYF.

The rearrangement uses TRBV13 and TRBJ1-2; D not resolved. The CDR3 spans 17 residues. Between the trimmed V and J ends, which lost 0 bases and 2 bases, there was a span of 16 bases. Germline assignment: CDR1 PRHDT and CDR2 FYEKMQ (reference sequence). In DNA form, the CDR3 reads TGTGCCAGCAGCTTAGGCCTTACGGTAGGAACGAACTATGGCTACACCTTC. Protein sequence: CASSLGLTVGTNYGYTF.

The table lists this clone with a few counts. V usage is TRBV7-8 and J usage is TRBJ1-6; D gene ambiguous. CDR3 length: 15 residues. V gave up 8 bases and J gave up 0 bases, with 11 bases separating them. Per germline, CDR1 SGHVS and CDR2 FQNEAQ. The CDR3 loop is CASGTGSSYNSPLHF. The CDR3, as DNA: TGTGCCAGCGGTACGGGGAGCTCCTATAATTCACCCCTCCACTTT.

The chain combines TRBV6-1 with TRBJ2-7; TRBD1 aligns across 7 bases. The CDR3 extends over 14 amino acids. Germline CDR1 is MNHNS and CDR2 is SASEGT. J lost 1 base, V lost 3 bases, and 3 bases had no gene match. The CDR3 sequence: CASSDLRGSYEQYV. CDR3 nucleotide sequence: TGTGCCAGCAGTGATCTCAGGGGGTCCTACGAGCAGTACGTC.

This clone was counted only a few times. V gene TRBV6-1 combines with J gene TRBJ2-2; D not certain. The V gene lost 1 base and the J gene lost 3 bases, with 6 bases spanning the gap. This CDR3 has 14 residues. The germline V gene encodes CDR1 MNHNS and CDR2 SASEGT. Written as DNA, the CDR3 is TGTGCCAGCAGTGAAGGGGATGACACCGGGGAGCTGTTTTTT. The encoded protein is CASSEGDDTGELFF.

The chain recombines TRBV28 with TRBJ2-1; D may be TRBD1 (8 bases). Between the trimmed V and J ends, which lost 5 bases and 5 bases, there was a span of 16 bases. In germline, CDR1 is MDHEN, CDR2 SYDVKM. The length of the CDR3 is 15 residues. DNA for the CDR3: TGTGCCAGCAGTGAAGACAGGGGAGGGAACAATGAGCAGTTCTTC. It yields the protein CASSEDRGGNNEQFF.